This T cell receptor (beta chain) was found in a study of metastatic and nonmetastatic thyroid tumors. With 3 bases clipped from V and 4 bases from J, the junction kept 12 bases outside the gene matches. CDR1 is GTSNPN, CDR2 SVGIG, per germline (reference sequence). The CDR3 has 15 amino acids. TCRdb re-analyzed the PCR reads using MiXCR. This table has some 40,000 clones, about 13% appearing once. No patient had received any treatment before thyroid surgery. The chain recombines TRBV30 with TRBJ2-7, with TRBD2 identical over 7 bases. The sample taken for sequencing was blood. This receptor was obtained from a female donor with papillary thyroid cancer or a benign thyroid nodule (not recorded which). Some clones in this sample may be carry-over from other donors' samples. CDR3 protein: CAWREEASGRYEQYF. The CDR3 bases are TGTGCCTGGAGGGAAGAGGCTAGCGGTAGATACGAGCAGTACTTC.